This is a list of T cell receptor beta chains from one sample in a study of CD8+ T cells in alopecia areata. The protocol was immunoSEQ multiplex PCR, while the TCRdb copy is restricted to in-frame clones and leaves out a portion. This table holds roughly 200,000 clones, more than 30% found once. The sequences come from CD4+ T cells sorted from blood, collected between weeks 30 and 35, from a patient treated with tofacitinib. These receptors all stem from a human donor with alopecia areata. Each CDR3 is given with its conserved first and last residue. Fields, in order: V gene, D gene, J gene, CDR3 protein. A D gene is named only where the DNA matches it firmly.

v_gene: TRBV25-1; d_gene: TRBD1; j_gene: TRBJ1-2; CDR3aa: CASSDRGPPYGYTF
v_gene: TRBV30; d_gene: -; j_gene: TRBJ2-2; CDR3aa: CAWIRANYGELFF
v_gene: TRBV5-8; d_gene: TRBD2; j_gene: TRBJ2-1; CDR3aa: CASSRTSGYNEQFF
v_gene: TRBV7-6; d_gene: -; j_gene: TRBJ2-5; CDR3aa: CASSLGVSQETQYF
v_gene: TRBV29-1; d_gene: TRBD1; j_gene: TRBJ1-1; CDR3aa: CSVWDRNTEAFF
v_gene: TRBV7-2; d_gene: -; j_gene: TRBJ1-5; CDR3aa: CASSLLGTPYSNQPQHF
v_gene: TRBV29-1; d_gene: -; j_gene: TRBJ2-7; CDR3aa: CSARGRITYEQYF
v_gene: TRBV5-6; d_gene: -; j_gene: TRBJ2-2; CDR3aa: CASSLSRDTGELFF
v_gene: TRBV27; d_gene: TRBD1; j_gene: TRBJ1-2; CDR3aa: CASSLGGTGGNYGYTF
v_gene: TRBV5-1; d_gene: -; j_gene: TRBJ2-2; CDR3aa: CASSLGRDTGELFF
v_gene: TRBV15; d_gene: -; j_gene: TRBJ1-2; CDR3aa: CATSRDRRTYGYTF
v_gene: TRBV5-1; d_gene: -; j_gene: TRBJ1-1; CDR3aa: CASRRGNTEAFF
v_gene: TRBV29-1; d_gene: -; j_gene: TRBJ1-2; CDR3aa: CSVGVHGYTF
v_gene: TRBV11-3; d_gene: -; j_gene: TRBJ1-1; CDR3aa: CASSRAGTWGQLNTEAFF
v_gene: TRBV7-2; d_gene: TRBD2; j_gene: TRBJ2-2; CDR3aa: CASTSRGGVGPGELFF
v_gene: TRBV2; d_gene: -; j_gene: TRBJ1-1; CDR3aa: CASRPHGAEAFF
v_gene: TRBV7-8; d_gene: -; j_gene: TRBJ2-1; CDR3aa: CASSDWGKNNEQFF
v_gene: TRBV7-9; d_gene: -; j_gene: TRBJ1-3; CDR3aa: CATRGPNDTIYF
v_gene: TRBV30; d_gene: -; j_gene: TRBJ1-2; CDR3aa: CAWHNRSPNYGYTF
v_gene: TRBV18; d_gene: -; j_gene: TRBJ1-1; CDR3aa: CASSPPWGEMNTEAFF
v_gene: TRBV9; d_gene: -; j_gene: TRBJ1-1; CDR3aa: CASSQPFGSAEAFF
v_gene: TRBV9; d_gene: TRBD1; j_gene: TRBJ1-5; CDR3aa: CASSESGQGADQPQHF
v_gene: TRBV20-1; d_gene: -; j_gene: TRBJ2-7; CDR3aa: CSARQGYEQYF
v_gene: TRBV2; d_gene: -; j_gene: TRBJ2-7; CDR3aa: CASSDAGRQYF
v_gene: TRBV20-1; d_gene: -; j_gene: TRBJ1-2; CDR3aa: CSATDSYGYTF
v_gene: TRBV29-1; d_gene: -; j_gene: TRBJ2-1; CDR3aa: CSVVRGSYNEQFF
v_gene: TRBV6-5; d_gene: -; j_gene: TRBJ1-4; CDR3aa: CASSDRGEKLFF
v_gene: TRBV25-1; d_gene: TRBD1; j_gene: TRBJ2-7; CDR3aa: CASSESGSGGEQYF
v_gene: TRBV18; d_gene: -; j_gene: TRBJ1-4; CDR3aa: CASSPPTSPKLFF
v_gene: TRBV30; d_gene: -; j_gene: TRBJ2-7; CDR3aa: CAWSVPVWGGVVYEQYF
v_gene: TRBV6-5; d_gene: TRBD2; j_gene: TRBJ2-7; CDR3aa: CATWGGIPYEQYF
v_gene: TRBV27; d_gene: -; j_gene: TRBJ1-1; CDR3aa: CASSPPWSGEAFF
v_gene: TRBV25-1; d_gene: -; j_gene: TRBJ2-1; CDR3aa: CASSGDGYNEQFF
v_gene: TRBV6-6; d_gene: -; j_gene: TRBJ1-4; CDR3aa: CASSRSGYSEKLFF
v_gene: TRBV9; d_gene: TRBD2; j_gene: TRBJ2-3; CDR3aa: CASREGLAGEDTQYF
v_gene: TRBV29-1; d_gene: -; j_gene: TRBJ2-5; CDR3aa: CSVGGWETQYF
v_gene: TRBV11-2; d_gene: -; j_gene: TRBJ2-2; CDR3aa: CASSTSGVGELFF
v_gene: TRBV11-2; d_gene: -; j_gene: TRBJ1-1; CDR3aa: CASSYGNTEAFF
v_gene: TRBV6-1; d_gene: TRBD1; j_gene: TRBJ2-7; CDR3aa: CATLTGRFTYEQYF
v_gene: TRBV6-1; d_gene: -; j_gene: TRBJ1-2; CDR3aa: CASSRGDPNYGYTF
v_gene: TRBV25-1; d_gene: -; j_gene: TRBJ2-3; CDR3aa: CASSDHDYASTDTQYF
v_gene: TRBV29-1; d_gene: -; j_gene: TRBJ2-1; CDR3aa: CSVVPSYNEQFF
v_gene: TRBV5-6; d_gene: -; j_gene: TRBJ1-2; CDR3aa: CASSLGRGFDGYTF
v_gene: TRBV6-6; d_gene: -; j_gene: TRBJ2-1; CDR3aa: CASNKLGIGNEQFF
v_gene: TRBV30; d_gene: TRBD1; j_gene: TRBJ1-6; CDR3aa: CAWSVGRGDSPLHF
v_gene: TRBV27; d_gene: TRBD2; j_gene: TRBJ2-5; CDR3aa: CASSLWLAGQGTQYF
v_gene: TRBV6-1; d_gene: -; j_gene: TRBJ1-5; CDR3aa: CASSEALGNQPQHF
v_gene: TRBV7-2; d_gene: -; j_gene: TRBJ1-2; CDR3aa: CASSLRQFGYGYTF